This T cell receptor beta chain came from a study of blood T cell repertoires in COVID-19. In the study overall: Some COVID-19 samples were acute and others convalescent; all came from the United States, Italy and Spain. From T cells, B-cell-depleted T cells, or PBMCs came the material, which was cDNA or gDNA.

CDR1 is MGHRA, CDR2 YSYEKL, per germline. Trimming stripped 0 bases from V and 3 bases from J, with 14 bases between. This CDR3 comprises 16 residues. Original processing methods: Reference gene primer amplification gave estimated nucleated cell counts. The repertoire was sequenced with immunoSEQ multiplex PCR; TCRdb's copy has only in-frame clones and lacks some. V, J and clone size derive from that table, while D and trimming were established from the DNA sequence. This sample has fewer than 500,000 clones, with about nine tenths found just once. This clone was counted only a few times. Sequenced sample: peripheral blood. This receptor was obtained from a woman in her 30s with active or convalescent COVID-19. The rearrangement joins TRBV4-1 to TRBJ1-2, with a possible D match to TRBD1 (6 bases). The CDR3 sequence: CASSQEGGGQYYGYTF. The CDR3 nucleotides are TGCGCCAGCAGCCAAGAAGGGGGTGGACAGTACTATGGCTACACCTTC.